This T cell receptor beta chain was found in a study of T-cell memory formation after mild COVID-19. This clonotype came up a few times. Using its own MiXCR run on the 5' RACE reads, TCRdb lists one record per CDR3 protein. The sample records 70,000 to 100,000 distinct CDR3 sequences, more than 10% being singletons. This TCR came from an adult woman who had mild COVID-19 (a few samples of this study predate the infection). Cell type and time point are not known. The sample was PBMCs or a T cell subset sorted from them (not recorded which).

CDR3 in amino acids: CASIHPSYEQYF. The DNA for the CDR3 is TGTGCCAGCATCCACCCTTCTTACGAGCAGTACTTC. The V call is TRBV7-3, the J call TRBJ2-7, with unresolved D. With 7 bases removed from V and 4 bases from J, the gap between germline ends came to 11 bases. The CDR3 runs to 12 residues. CDR1 is SGHTA, CDR2 FQGTGA, per germline.